This T cell receptor beta chain was captured by sequencing in a study of blood T cell repertoires in COVID-19. For the study at large: The analysed material was cDNA or gDNA that came from T cells, B-cell-depleted T cells, or PBMCs.

CDR1 is SGHTA, CDR2 FQGNSA, per germline. CDR3 length: 15 amino acids. V gave up 2 bases and J gave up 0 bases, with 11 bases separating them. Per the study methods: Amplification of reference gene primers was used by the study to estimate nucleated cell counts. Measured with immunoSEQ multiplex PCR; TCRdb has only the in-frame clones, and not every one. That table furnishes V, J and clone size, whereas the DNA furnished D and trimming. There are 180,000 or so clones in the sample; over 65% occur only once, and approximately 18% lies in the top ten. The Seattle patients, enrolled during active infection, were followed longitudinally.

The TCR was taken from a person aged 65 to 79 with COVID-19, enrolled during active disease. The V and J genes are TRBV7-2 and TRBJ2-7; D is ambiguous. Material for sequencing was peripheral blood. The CDR3 here is CASSLMLADSYEQYF. In DNA form, the CDR3 reads TGTGCCAGCAGCTTAATGCTTGCGGACTCCTACGAGCAGTACTTC.